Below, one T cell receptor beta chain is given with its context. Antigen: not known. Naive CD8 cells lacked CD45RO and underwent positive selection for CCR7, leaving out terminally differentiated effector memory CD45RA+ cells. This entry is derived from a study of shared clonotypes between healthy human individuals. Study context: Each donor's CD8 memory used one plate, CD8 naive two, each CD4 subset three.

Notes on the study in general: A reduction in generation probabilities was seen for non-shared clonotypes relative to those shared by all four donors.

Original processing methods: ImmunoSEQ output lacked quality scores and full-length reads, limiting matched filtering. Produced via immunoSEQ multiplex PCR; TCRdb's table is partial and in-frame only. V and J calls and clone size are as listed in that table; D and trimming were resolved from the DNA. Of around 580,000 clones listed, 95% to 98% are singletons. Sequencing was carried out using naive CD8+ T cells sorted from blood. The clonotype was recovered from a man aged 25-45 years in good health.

CDR3 nucleotide sequence: TGTGCCAGCAGTGAAATGGGGAGCTCCTACGAGCAGTACTTC. Encoded protein: CASSEMGSSYEQYF. The chain is built from TRBV6-1 and TRBJ2-7; the D gene is possibly TRBD2 (5 bases). V was trimmed by 2 bases and J by 0 bases, leaving 8 bases between them. Per germline, CDR1 MNHNS and CDR2 SASEGT. The CDR3 covers 14 residues.